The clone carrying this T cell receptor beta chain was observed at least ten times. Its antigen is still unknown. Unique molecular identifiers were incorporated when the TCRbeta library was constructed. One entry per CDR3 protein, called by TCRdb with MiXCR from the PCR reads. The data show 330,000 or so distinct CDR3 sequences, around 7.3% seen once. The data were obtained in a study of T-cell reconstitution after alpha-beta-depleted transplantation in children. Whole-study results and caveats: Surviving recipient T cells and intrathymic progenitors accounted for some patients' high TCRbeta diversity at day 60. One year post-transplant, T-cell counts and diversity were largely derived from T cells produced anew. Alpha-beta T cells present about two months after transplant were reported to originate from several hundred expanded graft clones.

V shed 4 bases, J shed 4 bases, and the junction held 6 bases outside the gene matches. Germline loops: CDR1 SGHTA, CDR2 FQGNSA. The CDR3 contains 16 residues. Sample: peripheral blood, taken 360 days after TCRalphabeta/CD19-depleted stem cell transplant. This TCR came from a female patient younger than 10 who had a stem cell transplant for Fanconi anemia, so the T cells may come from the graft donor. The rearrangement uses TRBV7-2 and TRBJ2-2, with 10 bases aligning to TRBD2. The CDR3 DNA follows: TGTGCCAGCAGCTCCGCTTTAGCGGGGGGCACCGGGGAGCTGTTTTTT. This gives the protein CASSSALAGGTGELFF. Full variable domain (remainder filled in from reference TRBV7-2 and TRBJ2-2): GAGVSQSPSNKVTEKGKDVELRCDPISGHTALYWYRQSLGQGLEFLIYFQGNSAPDKSGLPSDRFSAERTGGSVSTLTIQRTQQEDSAVYLCASSSALAGGTGELFFGEGSRLTVL.